These 24 T cell receptor beta chains came from one sample sequenced in a study of PD-1 blockade in classical Hodgkin lymphoma. The time point is: cycle 4 day 1 (C4D1), after less than seven weeks of nivolumab. Exposure to brentuximab vedotin varied, and each patient had relapsed following autologous stem cell transplantation. Data came from immunoSEQ multiplex PCR; TCRdb stores just in-frame clones and leaves some out. The table lists 20,000 or so clones, 70% to 90% of them singletons. Sequenced material: peripheral blood mononuclear cells (PBMCs), taken before the fourth cycle of nivolumab. Receptors were obtained from a human donor with classical Hodgkin lymphoma.

The rearrangement links TRBV7-3 to TRBJ2-3; 9 nucleotides match TRBD2. The CDR3 spans 15 residues. Trimming cost V 5 bases and J 1 base; bases outside gene matches: 4. Germline V CDR1 and CDR2: SGHTA, FQGTGA. The CDR3 here is CASSISGGGTDTQYF. The CDR3, as DNA: TGTGCCAGCAGCATTAGCGGGGGTGGCACAGATACGCAGTATTTT. Variable domain in full (rest from reference TRBV7-3 and TRBJ2-3): GAGVSQTPSNKVTEKGKYVELRCDPISGHTALYWYRQSLGQGPEFLIYFQGTGAADDSGLPNDRFFAVRPEGSVSTLKIQRTERGDSAVYLCASSISGGGTDTQYFGPGTRLTVL.

The CDR3 spells CASSHSTSGVYEQFF. As DNA, the CDR3 is TGTGCCAGCAGCCACTCGACTAGCGGGGTCTATGAGCAGTTCTTC. V gene TRBV7-9 combines with J gene TRBJ2-1; 11 positions agree with TRBD2. V gave up 5 bases and J gave up 8 bases; unmatched junction bases: 8. Germline values: CDR1 SEHNR, CDR2 FQNEAQ (reference sequence). The CDR3 has 15 residues.

The rearrangement uses TRBV11-2 and TRBJ1-6; D gene unclear. Germline values: CDR1 SGHAT, CDR2 FQNNGV. The CDR3 length is 15 residues. Trimming pared 2 bases from V and 3 bases from J, leaving 8 bases between. CDR3 sequence (DNA): TGTGCCAGCAGCTTAAGCCAAAGCTATAATTCACCCCTCCACTTT. It codes for CASSLSQSYNSPLHF.

This chain uses TRBV19 with TRBJ2-3; a weak D match, TRBD1 (5 bases). Germline V CDR1 and CDR2: LNHDA, SQIVND (reference sequence). The CDR3 consists of 14 residues. V dropped 9 bases and J dropped 1 base, with 14 bases sitting between them. CDR3 bases: TGTGCCAGCCGCAGGGAATTAGGCACAGATACGCAGTATTTT. Its protein is CASRRELGTDTQYF. The whole variable domain, remainder taken from reference TRBV19 and TRBJ2-3, is DGGITQSPKYLFRKEGQNVTLSCEQNLNHDAMYWYRQDPGQGLRLIYYSQIVNDFQKGDIAEGYSVSREKKESFPLTVTSAQKNPTAFYLCASRRELGTDTQYFGPGTRLTVL.

The CDR3 region is CASSLVGESYEQYF. The DNA for the CDR3 is TGTGCCAGCAGCTTGGTGGGGGAATCCTACGAGCAGTACTTC. The chain has TRBV5-6 and TRBJ2-7; D is possibly TRBD1 or TRBD2 (5 bases each). Germline V gene data show CDR1 as SGHDT and CDR2 as YYEEEE. Trimming shortened V by 0 bases and J by 1 base, and 8 bases separated the two germline ends. The CDR3 loop spans 14 amino acids.

The gene calls are TRBV5-1 and TRBJ2-1; the D gene is possibly TRBD2 (7 bases). CDR1 is SGHRS, CDR2 YFSETQ, per germline. CDR3 length: 16 residues. The V end lost 3 bases, the J end lost 6 bases, and 19 bases lay between the germline ends. The CDR3 DNA sequence: TGCGCCAGCAGCTCCTTCGGACTAGGGGGGTCCAATGAGCAGTTCTTC. Encoded protein: CASSSFGLGGSNEQFF.

V gene TRBV14 combines with J gene TRBJ2-7; D uncertain. CDR3 length equals 13 residues. The V gene lost 2 bases and the J gene lost 1 base, with 6 bases spanning the gap. Germline V gene lookup returns CDR1 SGHDN and CDR2 FVKESK. The CDR3 here is CASSQYGSYEQYF. CDR3 nucleotide sequence: TGTGCCAGCAGCCAATATGGATCCTACGAGCAGTACTTC.

V and J are TRBV12-5 and TRBJ2-7, with D maybe TRBD1 (6 bases). CDR1 is LGHNT and CDR2 is FRNRAP in the germline V gene. The CDR3 loop spans 15 amino acids. Trimming took off 4 bases at V and 1 base at J, with 14 bases between the two ends. CDR3 sequence: CASGSTGPLSYEQYF. Here the CDR3 DNA reads TGTGCTAGTGGTTCAACAGGGCCGCTTTCCTACGAGCAGTACTTC.

The chain combines TRBV11-2 with TRBJ2-7, with 9 positions matching TRBD1. With V trimmed by 5 bases and J by 6 bases, 8 bases remained unmatched. Germline V gene lookup returns CDR1 SGHAT and CDR2 FQNNGV. The CDR3 covers 14 residues. The CDR3 bases are TGTGCCAGCAGCGCCCCGGGACAGGGCTCCGAGCAGTACTTC. Translated, it gives CASSAPGQGSEQYF.

This clone was detected once. CDR3 nucleotides: TGTGCCAGTAGTATGTTGGCCACTGCCTACGAGCAGTACTTC. Encoded protein: CASSMLATAYEQYF. This chain connects TRBV19 to TRBJ2-7; D is unresolved. The CDR3 is 14 residues long. Trimming removed 3 bases from V and 2 bases from J, with 11 bases in between. CDR1 is LNHDA and CDR2 is SQIVND in the germline V gene (reference sequence).

This chain joins TRBV10-3 and TRBJ2-1; 10 nucleotides align to TRBD2. Germline CDR1 reads ENHRY; CDR2 reads SYGVKD. This CDR3 is 16 amino acids long. V gave up 7 bases and J gave up 3 bases; unmatched junction bases: 9. This CDR3 is CAIKGERGGFYNEQFF. The CDR3, as DNA: TGTGCCATCAAAGGGGAGCGGGGGGGCTTCTACAATGAGCAGTTCTTC.

The chain couples TRBV25-1 to TRBJ1-5; D unresolved. V dropped 4 bases and J dropped 3 bases, with 10 bases sitting between them. There are 14 residues in the CDR3. Germline values: CDR1 MGHDK, CDR2 SYGVNS. CDR3 DNA sequence: TGTGCCAGCAGTGGGGTAGGGCCCAATCAGCCCCAGCATTTT. It codes for CASSGVGPNQPQHF. Full variable domain (outside the CDR3, taken from reference TRBV25-1 and TRBJ1-5): EADIYQTPRYLVIGTGKKITLECSQTMGHDKMYWYQQDPGMELHLIHYSYGVNSTEKGDLSSESTVSRIRTEHFPLTLESARPSHTSQYLCASSGVGPNQPQHFGDGTRLSIL.

The V gene is TRBV7-9, the J gene TRBJ1-1; no firm D call. The CDR3 has 14 amino acids. Trimming pared 1 base from V and 1 base from J, leaving 7 bases between. The germline V gene encodes CDR1 SEHNR and CDR2 FQNEAQ (reference sequence). The CDR3 protein is CASSLGVSNTEAFF. CDR3 DNA: TGTGCCAGCAGCTTAGGGGTCTCGAACACTGAAGCTTTCTTT.

The chain is built from TRBV19 and TRBJ1-1; D remains unclear. V gave up 0 bases and J gave up 4 bases, with 9 bases separating them. CDR1 LNHDA and CDR2 SQIVND come from the germline V gene (reference sequence). The CDR3 spans 14 residues. The CDR3 protein is CASSIEGLTTEAFF. The DNA for the CDR3 is TGTGCCAGTAGTATAGAGGGGTTGACCACTGAAGCTTTCTTT.

The chain has TRBV9 and TRBJ2-7; 9 nucleotides align to TRBD2. With 0 bases clipped from V and 4 bases from J, the junction kept 5 bases outside the gene matches. Per germline, CDR1 SGDLS and CDR2 YYNGEE. This CDR3 has 15 amino acids. The CDR3 nucleotides read TGTGCCAGCAGCGTAGGCCTAGCGGGGTCGTACGAGCAGTACTTC. As protein: CASSVGLAGSYEQYF.

The V and J genes are TRBV2 and TRBJ1-1; the match to TRBD1 covers 7 bases. CDR3 size: 14 residues. Trimming removed 6 bases from V and 1 base from J; junction bases left unmatched: 5. CDR1 and CDR2 from the germline V gene are SNHLY and FYNNEI. The CDR3 DNA reads as TGTGCCAGCAGGAATGACAGGGAGAACACTGAAGCTTTCTTT. It yields the protein CASRNDRENTEAFF.

The rearrangement uses TRBV27 and TRBJ1-2; a weak D match, TRBD1 (5 bases). The V end was cut by 6 bases, the J end by 4 bases, with 12 bases between. CDR1 is MNHEY, CDR2 SMNVEV, per germline (reference sequence). CDR3 length equals 13 residues. The DNA of the CDR3 is TGTGCCAGCAGCGGTGGGGGGATCTATGGCTACACCTTC. Amino acid sequence: CASSGGGIYGYTF.

This sequence joins TRBV7-9 and TRBJ2-7, with D perhaps matching TRBD2 (5 bases). The CDR3 spans 15 residues. V lost 1 base, J lost 6 bases, and 16 bases lay in between. The V gene's germline CDR1 is SEHNR and CDR2 FQNEAQ (reference sequence). CDR3 protein: CASSLGRARRGEQYF. In DNA form, the CDR3 reads TGTGCCAGCAGCTTAGGGCGGGCGAGACGAGGCGAGCAGTACTTC.

The gene calls are TRBV25-1 and TRBJ2-5; no definite D call. Trimming removed 2 bases at V and 0 bases at J, with 10 bases between. The CDR3 totals 15 residues. Looked up from germline, CDR1 is MGHDK and CDR2 is SYGVNS. The CDR3 bases are TGTGCCAGCAGTGAACCTTTGGGCCACCAAGAGACCCAGTACTTC. It encodes CASSEPLGHQETQYF.

CDR3 protein: CASSPRTSGRGGAYNEQFF. In nucleotides, the CDR3 is TGTGCCAGCAGCCCCAGGACTAGCGGGAGAGGGGGGGCCTACAATGAGCAGTTCTTC. The chain has TRBV7-8 and TRBJ2-1, with TRBD2 identical over 13 bases. CDR1 and CDR2 (germline): SGHVS, FQNEAQ. V was pared by 5 bases and J by 2 bases, with 12 bases of the junction left unmatched. CDR3 size: 19 residues.

J is TRBJ2-5 and V is TRBV6-5, with D hard to call. Germline assignment: CDR1 MNHEY and CDR2 SVGAGI. This CDR3 region has 14 residues. With 2 bases removed from V and 5 bases from J, the gap between germline ends came to 12 bases. The CDR3 region has the DNA TGTGCCAGCAGTTACCAATGGCCTAGGGAGACCCAGTACTTC. Residues: CASSYQWPRETQYF.

This clone was seen a single time. The V call is TRBV2, the J call TRBJ2-7; D ambiguous. The V end lost 3 bases, the J end lost 2 bases, and 11 bases lay between the germline ends. CDR1 is SNHLY and CDR2 is FYNNEI in the germline V gene. This CDR3 comprises 14 residues. The CDR3 protein is CASSDRDTTYEQYF. CDR3 nucleotide sequence: TGTGCCAGCAGTGATCGAGACACTACCTACGAGCAGTACTTC.

The chain couples TRBV19 to TRBJ1-1; D gene uncertain. The CDR3 totals 11 residues. Trimming shortened V by 3 bases and J by 8 bases, and 7 bases separated the two germline ends. Looked up from germline, CDR1 is LNHDA and CDR2 is SQIVND (reference sequence). This CDR3 is CASSMISEAFF. CDR3 in DNA: TGTGCCAGTAGTATGATATCCGAAGCTTTCTTT.

This chain uses TRBV10-3 with TRBJ1-4; 12 bases align to TRBD1. CDR1 is ENHRY and CDR2 is SYGVKD in the germline V gene. This CDR3 contains 17 residues. With 6 bases clipped from V and 7 bases from J, the junction kept 12 bases outside the gene matches. For the CDR3, the DNA is TGTGCCATCAGCGACGGGACAGGGGGCGGACTGGCTGAAAAACTGTTTTTT. This sequence encodes CAISDGTGGGLAEKLFF.